This record looks at one T cell receptor beta chain sequence and its context. The data stem from a study of patients and donors after allogeneic stem cell transplantation. A single record per CDR3 protein comes from TCRdb applying MiXCR to the RT-PCR reads. The repertoire holds approximately 140,000 distinct CDR3 sequences, approximately 40% seen once, with less than 60% in the top ten. Germline CDR1 LGHNT, CDR2 FRNRAP. Trimming stripped 8 bases from V and 7 bases from J, with 9 bases between. The CDR3 covers 12 residues. The sample was blood, either unsorted or a sorted T cell fraction (not recorded which). This TCR was recovered from a human donor who was either an allogeneic HSCT recipient or a stem cell or donor lymphocyte infusion donor (not recorded which). It is not recorded whose cells these are; they may come from a transplant donor. The chain combines TRBV12-5 with TRBJ1-6; D is undetermined. CDR3: CASRSGNSPLHF. In DNA form, the CDR3 reads TGTGCTAGTCGCTCGGGAAATTCACCCCTCCACTTT.